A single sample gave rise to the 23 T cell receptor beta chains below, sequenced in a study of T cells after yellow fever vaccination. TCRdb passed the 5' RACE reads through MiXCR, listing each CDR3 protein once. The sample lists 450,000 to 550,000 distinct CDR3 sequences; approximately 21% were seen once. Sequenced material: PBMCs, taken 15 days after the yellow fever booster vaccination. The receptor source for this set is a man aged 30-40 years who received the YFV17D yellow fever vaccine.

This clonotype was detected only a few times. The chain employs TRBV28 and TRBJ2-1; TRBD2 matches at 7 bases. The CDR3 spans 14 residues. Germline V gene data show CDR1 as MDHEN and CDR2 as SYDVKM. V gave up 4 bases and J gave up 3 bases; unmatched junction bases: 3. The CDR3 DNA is TGTGCCAGCAGTTCCGGGAGGAACTACAATGAGCAGTTCTTC. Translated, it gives CASSSGRNYNEQFF.

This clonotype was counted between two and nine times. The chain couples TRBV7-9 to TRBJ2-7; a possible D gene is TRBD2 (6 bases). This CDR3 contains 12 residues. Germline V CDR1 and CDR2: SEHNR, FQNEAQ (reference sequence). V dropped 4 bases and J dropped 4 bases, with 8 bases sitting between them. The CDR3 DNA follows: TGTGCCAGCAGCTCGGAGGGATACGAGCAGTACTTC. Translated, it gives CASSSEGYEQYF.

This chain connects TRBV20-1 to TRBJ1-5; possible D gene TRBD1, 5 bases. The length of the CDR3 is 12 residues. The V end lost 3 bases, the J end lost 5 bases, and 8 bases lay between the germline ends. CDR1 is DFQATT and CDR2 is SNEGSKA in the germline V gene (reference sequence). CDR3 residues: CSASGGDQPQHF. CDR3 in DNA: TGCAGTGCTAGCGGAGGGGATCAGCCCCAGCATTTT.

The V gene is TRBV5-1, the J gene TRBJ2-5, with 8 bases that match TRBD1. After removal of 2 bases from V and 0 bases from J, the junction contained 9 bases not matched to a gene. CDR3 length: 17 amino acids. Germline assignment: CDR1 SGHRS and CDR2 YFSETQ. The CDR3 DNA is TGCGCCAGCAGCTTACGAGGACAGGGTCAGTACCAAGAGACCCAGTACTTC. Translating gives CASSLRGQGQYQETQYF.

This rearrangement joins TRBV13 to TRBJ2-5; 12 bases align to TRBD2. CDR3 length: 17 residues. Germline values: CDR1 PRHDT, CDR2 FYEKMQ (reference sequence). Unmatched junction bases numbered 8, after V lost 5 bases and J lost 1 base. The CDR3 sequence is CASSVRLAGGRQETQYF. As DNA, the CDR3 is TGTGCCAGCAGCGTCAGGCTAGCGGGAGGGCGCCAAGAGACCCAGTACTTC.

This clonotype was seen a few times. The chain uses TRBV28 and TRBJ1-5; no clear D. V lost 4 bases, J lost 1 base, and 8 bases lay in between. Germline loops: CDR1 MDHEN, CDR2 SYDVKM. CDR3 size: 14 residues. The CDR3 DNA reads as TGTGCCAGCAGTTCCCCTTGGAGCAATCAGCCCCAGCATTTT. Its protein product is CASSSPWSNQPQHF. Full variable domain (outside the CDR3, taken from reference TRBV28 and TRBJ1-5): DVKVTQSSRYLVKRTGEKVFLECVQDMDHENMFWYRQDPGLGLRLIYFSYDVKMKEKGDIPEGYSVSREKKERFSLILESASTNQTSMYLCASSSPWSNQPQHFGDGTRLSIL.

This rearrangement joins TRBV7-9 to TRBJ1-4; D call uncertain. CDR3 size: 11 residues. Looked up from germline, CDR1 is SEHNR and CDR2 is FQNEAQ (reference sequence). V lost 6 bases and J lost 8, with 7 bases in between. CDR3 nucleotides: TGTGCCAGCAGTGTATCCGAAAAACTGTTTTTT. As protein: CASSVSEKLFF.

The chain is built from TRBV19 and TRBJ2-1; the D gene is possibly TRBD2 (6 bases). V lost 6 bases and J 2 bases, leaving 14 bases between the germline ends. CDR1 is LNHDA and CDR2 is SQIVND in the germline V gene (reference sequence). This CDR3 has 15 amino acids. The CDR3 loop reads CASRVTGTPYNEQFF. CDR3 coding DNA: TGTGCCAGTAGGGTCACTGGGACTCCCTACAATGAGCAGTTCTTC.

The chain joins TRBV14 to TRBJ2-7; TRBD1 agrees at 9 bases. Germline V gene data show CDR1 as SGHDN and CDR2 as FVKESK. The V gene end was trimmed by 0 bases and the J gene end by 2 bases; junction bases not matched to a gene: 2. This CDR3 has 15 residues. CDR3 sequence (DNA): TGTGCCAGCAGCCAAGAGCACAGGGGGCCCTACGAGCAGTACTTC. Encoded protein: CASSQEHRGPYEQYF. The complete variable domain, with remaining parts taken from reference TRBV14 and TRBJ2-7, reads EAGVTQFPSHSVIEKGQTVTLRCDPISGHDNLYWYRRVMGKEIKFLLHFVKESKQDESGMPNNRFLAERTGGTYSTLKVQPAELEDSGVYFCASSQEHRGPYEQYFGPGTRLTVT.

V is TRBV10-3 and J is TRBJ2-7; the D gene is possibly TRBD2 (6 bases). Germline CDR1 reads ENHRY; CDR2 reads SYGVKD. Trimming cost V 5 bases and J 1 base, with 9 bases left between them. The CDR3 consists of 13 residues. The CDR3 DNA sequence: TGTGCCATCAGTAGCGGGCATTCCTACGAGCAGTACTTC. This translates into CAISSGHSYEQYF.

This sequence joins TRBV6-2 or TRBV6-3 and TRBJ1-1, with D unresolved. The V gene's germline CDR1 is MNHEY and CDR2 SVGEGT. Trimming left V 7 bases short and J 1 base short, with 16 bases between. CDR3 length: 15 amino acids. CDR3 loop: CASTDFTYSNTEAFF. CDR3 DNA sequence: TGTGCCAGCACCGACTTTACCTACTCGAACACTGAAGCTTTCTTT.

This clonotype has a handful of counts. CDR3 in amino acids: CASSARQGQETQYF. CDR3 sequence (DNA): TGTGCCAGCAGCGCCCGACAGGGCCAAGAGACCCAGTACTTC. V gene TRBV9 combines with J gene TRBJ2-5, with 7 bases fitting TRBD1. Germline lookup yields CDR1 SGDLS and CDR2 YYNGEE. V lost 3 bases, J lost 1 base, and 3 bases stayed unmatched. The CDR3 runs 14 residues.

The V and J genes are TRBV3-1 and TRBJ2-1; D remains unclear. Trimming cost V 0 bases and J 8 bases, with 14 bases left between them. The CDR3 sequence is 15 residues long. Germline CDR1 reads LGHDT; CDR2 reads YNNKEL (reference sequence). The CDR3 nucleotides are TGTGCCAGCAGCCAAGATCTGACACCTACGGATGAGCAGTTCTTC. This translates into CASSQDLTPTDEQFF.

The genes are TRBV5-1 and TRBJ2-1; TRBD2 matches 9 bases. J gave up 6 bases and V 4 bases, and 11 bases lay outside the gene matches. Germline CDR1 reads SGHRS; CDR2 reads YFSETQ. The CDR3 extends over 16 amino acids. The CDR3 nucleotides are TGCGCCAGCAGCCCCGTCATAGCGGGAGCGATCAATGAGCAGTTCTTC. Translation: CASSPVIAGAINEQFF.

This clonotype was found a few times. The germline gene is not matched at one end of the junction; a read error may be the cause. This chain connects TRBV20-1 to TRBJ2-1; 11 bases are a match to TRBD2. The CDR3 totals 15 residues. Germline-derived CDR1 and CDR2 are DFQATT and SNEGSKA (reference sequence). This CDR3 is CSARSPVAGGLERIF. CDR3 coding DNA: TGCAGTGCTAGATCCCCGGTAGCGGGAGGGTTAGAAAGGATCTTC.

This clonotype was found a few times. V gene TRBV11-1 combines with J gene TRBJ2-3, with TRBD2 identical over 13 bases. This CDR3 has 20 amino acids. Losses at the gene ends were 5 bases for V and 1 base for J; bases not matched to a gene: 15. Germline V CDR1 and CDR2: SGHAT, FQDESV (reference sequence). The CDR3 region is CASSLIGTSGTRAGTDTQYF. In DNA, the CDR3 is TGTGCCAGCAGCCTAATCGGGACTAGCGGGACCCGTGCGGGCACAGATACGCAGTATTTT.

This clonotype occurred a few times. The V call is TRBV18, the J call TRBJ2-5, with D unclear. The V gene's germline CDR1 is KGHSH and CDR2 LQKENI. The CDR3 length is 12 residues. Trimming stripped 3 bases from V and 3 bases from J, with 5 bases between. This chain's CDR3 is CASSPNKETQYF. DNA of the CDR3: TGTGCCAGCTCACCGAACAAAGAGACCCAGTACTTC. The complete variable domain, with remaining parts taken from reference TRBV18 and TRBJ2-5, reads NAGVMQNPRHLVRRRGQEARLRCSPMKGHSHVYWYRQLPEEGLKFMVYLQKENIIDESGMPKERFSAEFPKEGPSILRIQQVVRGDSAAYFCASSPNKETQYFGPGTRLLVL.

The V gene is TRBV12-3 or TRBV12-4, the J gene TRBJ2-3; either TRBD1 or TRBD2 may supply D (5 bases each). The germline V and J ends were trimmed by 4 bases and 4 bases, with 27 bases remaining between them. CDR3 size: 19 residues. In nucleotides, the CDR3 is TGTGCCAGCAGTTCCCCAGCGGCGGACCATACCGAGGGGCCAGATACGCAGTATTTT. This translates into CASSSPAADHTEGPDTQYF.

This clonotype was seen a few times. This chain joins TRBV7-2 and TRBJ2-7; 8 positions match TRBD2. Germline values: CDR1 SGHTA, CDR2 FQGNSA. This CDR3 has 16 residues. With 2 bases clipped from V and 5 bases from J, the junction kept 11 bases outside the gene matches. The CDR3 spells CASSLRGGVVVHEQYF. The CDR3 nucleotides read TGTGCCAGCAGCTTACGGGGGGGAGTTGTGGTCCACGAGCAGTACTTC.

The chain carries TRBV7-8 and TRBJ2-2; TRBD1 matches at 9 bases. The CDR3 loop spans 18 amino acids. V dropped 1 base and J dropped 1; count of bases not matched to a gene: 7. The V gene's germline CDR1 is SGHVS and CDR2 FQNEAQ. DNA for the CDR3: TGTGCCAGCAGCTTAGTAAGAGGACAGGGGAAGAACACCGGGGAGCTGTTTTTT. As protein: CASSLVRGQGKNTGELFF.

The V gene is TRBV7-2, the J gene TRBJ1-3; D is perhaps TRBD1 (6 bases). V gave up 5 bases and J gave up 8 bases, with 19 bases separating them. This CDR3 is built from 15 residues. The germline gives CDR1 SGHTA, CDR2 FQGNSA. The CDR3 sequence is CASSARGGRGDTIYF. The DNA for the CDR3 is TGTGCCAGCAGCGCGAGGGGGGGGCGCGGTGACACCATATATTTT.

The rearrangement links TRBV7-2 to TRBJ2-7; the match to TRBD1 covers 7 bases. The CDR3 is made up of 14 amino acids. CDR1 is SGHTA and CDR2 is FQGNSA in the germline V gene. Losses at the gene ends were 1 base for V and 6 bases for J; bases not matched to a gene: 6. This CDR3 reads CASSLGQGFGEQYF. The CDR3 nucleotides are TGTGCCAGCAGCTTAGGACAGGGCTTCGGCGAGCAGTACTTC.

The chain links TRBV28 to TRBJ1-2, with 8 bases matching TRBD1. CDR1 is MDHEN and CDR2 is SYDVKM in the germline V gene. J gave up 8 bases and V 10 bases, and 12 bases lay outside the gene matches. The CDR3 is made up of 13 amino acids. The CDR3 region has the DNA TGTGCCACCCAAGGACAGGGTTTGATCGGCTACACCTTC. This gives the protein CATQGQGLIGYTF.